One and the same sample provided the 18 T cell receptor beta chains below, sequenced in a study of post-analysis software for immune sequencing data. Findings and limits, study-wide: Four or five TRBV segments (TRBV5-6, TRBV5-1 and TRBV20-1 among them) occurred more frequently in patients than in controls.

Their specific antigens are unknown. Every TCR beta cDNA library bore unique molecular identifiers. TCRdb reprocessed the PCR reads via MiXCR and lists one record per CDR3 protein. The sample has hundreds of thousands of distinct CDR3 sequences, 40% to 55% seen once; the top ten hold 9% to 14%. Source material: blood. These receptor sequences come from a girl aged 10 to 17 with multiple sclerosis.

This clonotype came up a few times. V and J are TRBV12-3 or TRBV12-4 and TRBJ2-5; 8 bases are shared with TRBD1. Near its end, the DNA agrees better with TRBJ2-7, so the J call may be wrong. The CDR3 sequence is 14 residues long. CDR3 sequence reads: CASSLGRGLHEQYF. DNA of the CDR3: TGTGCCAGCAGTTTAGGCAGGGGGCTGCACGAGCAGTACTTC.

The chain is built from TRBV7-2 and TRBJ2-3; 7 bases match TRBD1. The CDR3 sequence is 15 residues long. Losses at the gene ends were 0 bases for V and 3 bases for J; bases not matched to a gene: 3. Germline CDR1 reads SGHTA; CDR2 reads FQGNSA. CDR3 in amino acids: CASSLAQGETDTQYF. As DNA, the CDR3 is TGTGCCAGCAGCTTAGCCCAGGGGGAAACAGATACGCAGTATTTT. Complete variable domain (other parts from reference TRBV7-2 and TRBJ2-3): GAGVSQSPSNKVTEKGKDVELRCDPISGHTALYWYRQSLGQGLEFLIYFQGNSAPDKSGLPSDRFSAERTGGSVSTLTIQRTQQEDSAVYLCASSLAQGETDTQYFGPGTRLTVL.

The chain combines TRBV12-3 or TRBV12-4 with TRBJ1-5; 10 bases are a match to TRBD1. With V trimmed by 6 bases and J by 3 bases, 8 bases remained unmatched. The CDR3 is made up of 16 amino acids. The chain's CDR3 is CASSTGTGVPNQPQHF. The CDR3 nucleotides read TGTGCCAGCAGCACCGGGACAGGGGTTCCCAATCAGCCCCAGCATTTT.

This chain links TRBV12-3 or TRBV12-4 with TRBJ1-1, with 7 bases that match TRBD1. The CDR3 consists of 13 residues. V was clipped by 6 bases and J by 4 bases; unmatched bases: 5. CDR3 bases: TGTGCCAGCAGGAGGGGGCAGGGCACTGAAGCTTTCTTT. It codes for CASRRGQGTEAFF.

This chain uses TRBV20-1 with TRBJ2-1; 12 bases line up with TRBD2. V lost 4 bases, J lost 6 bases, and 1 base stayed unmatched. Per the germline V gene, CDR1 is DFQATT and CDR2 is SNEGSKA (reference sequence). This CDR3 comprises 13 residues. The chain's CDR3 is CSATSGRANEQFF. DNA of the CDR3: TGCAGTGCTACTAGCGGGAGGGCCAATGAGCAGTTCTTC.

This chain joins TRBV28 and TRBJ1-5; D uncertain. The CDR3 spans 14 residues. Germline loops: CDR1 MDHEN, CDR2 SYDVKM. Trimming took 6 bases from V and 5 from J, leaving 14 bases between them. CDR3 sequence: CASSLPSVYQPQHF. CDR3 nucleotide sequence: TGTGCCAGCAGCCTGCCTTCCGTATATCAGCCCCAGCATTTT.

V usage is TRBV6-2 or TRBV6-3 and J usage is TRBJ2-7, with D tentatively TRBD1 (5 bases). Germline V lookup: CDR1 MNHEY, CDR2 SVGEGT. Trimming took off 0 bases at V and 3 bases at J, with 9 bases between the two ends. The CDR3 runs to 14 residues. This CDR3 is CASSYSGDRYEQYF. The DNA of the CDR3 is TGTGCCAGCAGTTACTCAGGGGATCGCTACGAGCAGTACTTC.

This clonotype occurred a few times. The chain carries TRBV4-3 and TRBJ2-5; D is perhaps TRBD1 (6 bases). The DNA end favors TRBJ2-7, so the J call may be wrong. This CDR3 is built from 17 residues. Looked up from germline, CDR1 is LGHNA and CDR2 is YSLEER. This chain's CDR3 is CASSQDHQGPRFNEQYF. CDR3 nucleotides: TGCGCCAGCAGCCAAGATCACCAGGGGCCCCGTTTTAACGAGCAGTACTTC.

The genes are TRBV15 and TRBJ1-1, with 7 bases fitting TRBD1. With V trimmed by 1 base and J by 6 bases, 8 bases remained unmatched. The germline V gene has CDR1 LNHNV and CDR2 YYDKDF (reference sequence). The CDR3 totals 15 residues. The CDR3 DNA sequence: TGTGCCACCAGCAGAGCGACAGGGACGGGCGCTGAAGCTTTCTTT. Protein sequence: CATSRATGTGAEAFF. Combining the CDR3 with reference TRBV15 and TRBJ1-1 gives the whole variable domain DAMVIQNPRYQVTQFGKPVTLSCSQTLNHNVMYWYQQKSSQAPKLLFHYYDKDFNNEADTPDNFQSRRPNTSFCFLDIRSPGLGDTAMYLCATSRATGTGAEAFFGQGTRLTVV.

In this sample, this clonotype turned up a few times. The genes are TRBV20-1 and TRBJ2-7; maybe TRBD2 (6 bases). CDR1 is DFQATT and CDR2 is SNEGSKA in the germline V gene (reference sequence). The CDR3 covers 11 residues. V was pared by 6 bases and J by 5 bases, with 11 bases between. In nucleotides, the CDR3 is TGCAGTGCCCCCGGGGGTCACGAGCAGTACTTC. It codes for CSAPGGHEQYF.

V gene TRBV18 combines with J gene TRBJ2-7, with 7 nucleotides matching TRBD1. Germline V gives CDR1 KGHSH, CDR2 LQKENI. This CDR3 contains 15 residues. Unmatched junction bases numbered 8, after V lost 3 bases and J lost 3 bases. The CDR3 spells CASSPRQGLLYEQYF. DNA of the CDR3: TGTGCCAGCTCACCCCGACAGGGCCTACTCTACGAGCAGTACTTC.

CDR3 protein: CASSPPDSYEQYF. In DNA, the CDR3 is TGTGCCAGCAGCCCCCCGGACAGCTACGAGCAGTACTTC. The chain uses TRBV12-3 or TRBV12-4 and TRBJ2-7; the D gene is possibly TRBD1 (6 bases). Trimming pared 6 bases from V and 3 bases from J, leaving 12 bases between. The CDR3 extends over 13 amino acids.

V gene TRBV5-6 combines with J gene TRBJ2-3; 11 nucleotides line up with TRBD2. V lost 3 bases, J lost 5 bases, and 11 bases stayed unmatched. Germline values: CDR1 SGHDT, CDR2 YYEEEE. The CDR3 is made up of 17 amino acids. The CDR3 region is CASSYGLAGGSQDTQYF. CDR3 coding DNA: TGTGCCAGCAGCTATGGTTTAGCGGGAGGGTCACAAGATACGCAGTATTTT. Using reference TRBV5-6 and TRBJ2-3 for the parts outside the CDR3, the full variable domain is DAGVTQSPTHLIKTRGQQVTLRCSPKSGHDTVSWYQQALGQGPQFIFQYYEEEERQRGNFPDRFSGHQFPNYSSELNVNALLLGDSALYLCASSYGLAGGSQDTQYFGPGTRLTVL.

This clonotype was recorded a few times. A read error may account for a junction end that differs from germline. The chain joins TRBV7-2 to TRBJ1-2; 10 bases are shared with TRBD1. Germline V CDR1 and CDR2: SGHTA, FQGNSA. The CDR3 is 18 amino acids. CDR3 bases: TGTGCCAGTAGCTTAGAGACAGGGGGCGTTATCACTAACTATGGCTACACCTTC. It is translated as CASSLETGGVITNYGYTF.

The chain couples TRBV18 to TRBJ1-1; no clear D gene. Germline V gene data show CDR1 as KGHSH and CDR2 as LQKENI. Trimming removed 3 bases from V and 5 bases from J, with 19 bases in between. This CDR3 has 16 amino acids. The CDR3 sequence: CASSPPAGGLGTEAFF. The CDR3 DNA sequence: TGTGCCAGCTCACCCCCGGCAGGCGGCTTGGGAACTGAAGCTTTCTTT.

The chain combines TRBV3-1 with TRBJ1-2; D unclear. Germline values: CDR1 LGHDT, CDR2 YNNKEL (reference sequence). This CDR3 is 13 amino acids long. V was pared by 2 bases and J by 4 bases, with 8 bases between. The CDR3 here is CASSQTQSYGYTF. In DNA form, the CDR3 reads TGTGCCAGCAGCCAAACCCAGTCCTATGGCTACACCTTC.

About this clonotype: One end of the junction fails to match germline, which may point to a read error. The V gene is TRBV7-9, the J gene TRBJ2-1, with D maybe TRBD2 (5 bases). The V gene's germline CDR1 is SEHNR and CDR2 FQNEAQ (reference sequence). This CDR3 spans 16 amino acids. The CDR3 DNA reads TGTGCCAGCAGCGCACCAGACTACGTTTTCGAGAATGTGCAGTTCTTC. It is translated as CASSAPDYVFENVQFF.

The J gene is TRBJ1-1, the V gene TRBV2; the D is unclear. CDR3 length: 13 residues. Germline V lookup: CDR1 SNHLY, CDR2 FYNNEI. The germline V and J ends were trimmed by 3 bases and 1 base, with 6 bases remaining between them. CDR3 bases: TGTGCCAGCAGTGACCGGGGGAACACTGAAGCTTTCTTT. Encoded protein: CASSDRGNTEAFF.